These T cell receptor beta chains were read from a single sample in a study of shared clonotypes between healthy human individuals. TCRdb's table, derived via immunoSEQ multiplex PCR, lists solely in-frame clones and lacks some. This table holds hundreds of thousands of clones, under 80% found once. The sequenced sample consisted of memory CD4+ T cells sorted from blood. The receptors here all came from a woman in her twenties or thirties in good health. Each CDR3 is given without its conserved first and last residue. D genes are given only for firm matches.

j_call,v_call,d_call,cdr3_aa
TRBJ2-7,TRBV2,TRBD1,ASREAGTGNEQY
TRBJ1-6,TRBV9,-,ASSVGGGRNSPLH
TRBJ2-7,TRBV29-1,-,SVVLGYEQY
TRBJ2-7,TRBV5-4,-,ASSSPTGSLTYEQY
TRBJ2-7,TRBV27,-,ASSFRRQVSYEQY
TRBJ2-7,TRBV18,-,ASSNRRAGINEQY
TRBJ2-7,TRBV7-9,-,ASSSASDGPYEQY
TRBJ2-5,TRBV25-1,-,ASSEYKWLQETQY
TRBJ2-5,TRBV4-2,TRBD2,ASSPSGRAEETQY
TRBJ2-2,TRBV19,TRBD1,ASRTGALNTGELF
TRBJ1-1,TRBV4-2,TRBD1,ASSQDGGTGGNEAF
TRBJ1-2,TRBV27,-,ASKGENRVYGYT
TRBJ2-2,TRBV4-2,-,ASSQTSDETGELF
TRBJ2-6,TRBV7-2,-,ASSQNSHGESGANVLT
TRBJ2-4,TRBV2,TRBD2,AGAGVTHRLAGVLAKNIQY
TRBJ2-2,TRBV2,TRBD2,ASSGLAANTGELF
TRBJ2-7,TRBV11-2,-,ASSTGHRIAFYEQY
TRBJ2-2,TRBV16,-,ASSQDGTQAATGELF
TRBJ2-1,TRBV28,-,ASSLGQPFEQF
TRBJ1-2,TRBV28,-,ASRAFNYGYT
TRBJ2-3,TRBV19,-,ASSTTGNTQY
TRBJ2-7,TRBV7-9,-,ASSPTGSPYEQY
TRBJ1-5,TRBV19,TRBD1,ASSETGYQPQH
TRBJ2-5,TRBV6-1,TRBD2,ASSAREGKETQY
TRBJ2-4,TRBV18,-,ASSPGGGAKNIQY
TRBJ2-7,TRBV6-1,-,ASNPGLGSSYEQY
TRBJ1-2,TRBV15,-,ATSRDKAGAYGYT
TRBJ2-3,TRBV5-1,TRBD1,ASSKAGQGDTQY
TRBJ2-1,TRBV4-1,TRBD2,ASSQGLAGGFEQF
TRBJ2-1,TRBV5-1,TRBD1,ASMTGGGLNEQF
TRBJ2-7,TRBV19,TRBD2,ASSPIRLADREEQY
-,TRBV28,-,ASRGYSGPRYNEQF
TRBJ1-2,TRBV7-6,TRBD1,ASSTAPGQAYGYT
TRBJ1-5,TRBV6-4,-,ASSVRQGQPQH
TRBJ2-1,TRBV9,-,ASSVDEQF
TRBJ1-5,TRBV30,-,AWSHTDRSNQPQH
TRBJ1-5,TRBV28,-,ASKGSGAYRAHQPQH
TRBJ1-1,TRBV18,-,ASSPTMNTEAF
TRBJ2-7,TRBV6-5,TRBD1,ASSKRGTGFYEQY
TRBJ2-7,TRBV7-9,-,ASARGGSYEQY
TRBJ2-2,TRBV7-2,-,ASSFHGTGNTGELF
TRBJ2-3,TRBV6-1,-,ASSEGAGTDTQY
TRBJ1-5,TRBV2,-,ASSLQGLSNQPQH